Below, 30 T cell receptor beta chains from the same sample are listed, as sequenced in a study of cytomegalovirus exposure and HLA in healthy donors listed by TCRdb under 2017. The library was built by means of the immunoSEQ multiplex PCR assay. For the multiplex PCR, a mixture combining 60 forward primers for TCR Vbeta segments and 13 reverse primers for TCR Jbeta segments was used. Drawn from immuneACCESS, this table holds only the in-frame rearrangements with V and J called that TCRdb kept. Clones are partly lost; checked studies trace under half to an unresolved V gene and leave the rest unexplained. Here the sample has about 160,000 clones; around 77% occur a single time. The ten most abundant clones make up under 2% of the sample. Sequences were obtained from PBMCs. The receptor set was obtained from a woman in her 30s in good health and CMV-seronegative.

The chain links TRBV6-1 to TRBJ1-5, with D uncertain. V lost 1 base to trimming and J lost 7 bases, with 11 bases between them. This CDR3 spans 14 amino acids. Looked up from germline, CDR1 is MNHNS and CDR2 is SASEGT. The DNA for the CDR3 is TGTGCCAGCAGTGAAGATCGGGGTTACCAGCCCCAGCATTTT. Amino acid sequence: CASSEDRGYQPQHF.

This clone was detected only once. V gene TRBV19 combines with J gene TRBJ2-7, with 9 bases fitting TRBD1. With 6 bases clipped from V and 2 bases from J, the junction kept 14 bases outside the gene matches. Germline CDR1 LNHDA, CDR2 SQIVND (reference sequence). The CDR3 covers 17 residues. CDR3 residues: CASSRPGTGHYAYEQYF. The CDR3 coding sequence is TGTGCCAGTAGCCGTCCCGGGACAGGGCACTATGCCTACGAGCAGTACTTC.

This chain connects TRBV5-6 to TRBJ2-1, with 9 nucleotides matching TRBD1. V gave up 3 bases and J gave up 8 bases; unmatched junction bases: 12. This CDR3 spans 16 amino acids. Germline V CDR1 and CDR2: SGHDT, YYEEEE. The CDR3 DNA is TGTGCCAGCAGCTCGCGGCGGGGACAGGGTTTCTATGAGCAGTTCTTC. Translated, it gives CASSSRRGQGFYEQFF.

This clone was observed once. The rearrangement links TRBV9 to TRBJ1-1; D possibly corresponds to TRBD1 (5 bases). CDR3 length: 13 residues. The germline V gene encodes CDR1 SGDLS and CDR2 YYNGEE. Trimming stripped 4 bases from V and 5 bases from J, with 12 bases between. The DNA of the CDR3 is TGTGCCAGCAGCACGGGGGGGGGAACTGAAGCTTTCTTT. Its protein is CASSTGGGTEAFF.

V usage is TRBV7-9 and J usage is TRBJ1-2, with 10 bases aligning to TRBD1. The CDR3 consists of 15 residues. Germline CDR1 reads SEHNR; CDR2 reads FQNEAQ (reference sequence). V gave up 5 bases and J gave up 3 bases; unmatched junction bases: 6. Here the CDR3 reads CASSPTGGADYGYTF. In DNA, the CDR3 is TGTGCCAGCAGCCCGACAGGGGGCGCAGACTATGGCTACACCTTC.

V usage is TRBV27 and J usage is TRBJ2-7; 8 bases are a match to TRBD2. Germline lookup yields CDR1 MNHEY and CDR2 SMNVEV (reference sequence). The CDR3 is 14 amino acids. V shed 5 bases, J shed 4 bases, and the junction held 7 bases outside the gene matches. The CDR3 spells CASSPGTSGYEQYF. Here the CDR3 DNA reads TGTGCCAGCAGTCCCGGGACTAGTGGGTACGAGCAGTACTTC.

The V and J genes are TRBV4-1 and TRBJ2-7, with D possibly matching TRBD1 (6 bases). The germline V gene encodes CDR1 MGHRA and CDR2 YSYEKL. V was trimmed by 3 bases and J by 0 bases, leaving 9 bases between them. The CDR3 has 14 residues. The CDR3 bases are TGCGCCAGCAGCCAGCAGGGGAGCTCCTACGAGCAGTACTTC. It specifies CASSQQGSSYEQYF.

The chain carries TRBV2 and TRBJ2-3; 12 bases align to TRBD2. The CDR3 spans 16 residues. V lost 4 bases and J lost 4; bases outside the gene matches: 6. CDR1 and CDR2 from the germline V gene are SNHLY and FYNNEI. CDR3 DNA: TGTGCCAGCAGTGGGACTAGCGGGAACCTCCCAGATACGCAGTATTTT. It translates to CASSGTSGNLPDTQYF.

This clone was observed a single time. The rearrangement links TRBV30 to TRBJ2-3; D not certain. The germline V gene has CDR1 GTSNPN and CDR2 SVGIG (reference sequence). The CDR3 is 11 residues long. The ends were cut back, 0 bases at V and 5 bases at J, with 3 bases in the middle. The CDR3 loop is CAWSVGDTQYF. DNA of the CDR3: TGTGCCTGGAGTGTCGGAGATACGCAGTATTTT.

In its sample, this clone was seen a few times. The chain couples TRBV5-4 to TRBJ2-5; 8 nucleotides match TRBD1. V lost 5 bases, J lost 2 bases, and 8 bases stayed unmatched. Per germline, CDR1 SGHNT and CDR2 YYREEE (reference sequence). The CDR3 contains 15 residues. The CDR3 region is CASRRDRGRQETQYF. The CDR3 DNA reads TGTGCCAGCAGACGAGACAGGGGAAGGCAAGAGACCCAGTACTTC.

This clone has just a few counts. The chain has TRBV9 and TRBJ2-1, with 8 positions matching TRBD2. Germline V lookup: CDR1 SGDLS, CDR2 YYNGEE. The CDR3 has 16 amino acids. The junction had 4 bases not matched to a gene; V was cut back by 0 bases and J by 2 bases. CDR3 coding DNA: TGTGCCAGCAGCGTAGTTCCGGGGGGGGCCTACAATGAGCAGTTCTTC. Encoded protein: CASSVVPGGAYNEQFF.

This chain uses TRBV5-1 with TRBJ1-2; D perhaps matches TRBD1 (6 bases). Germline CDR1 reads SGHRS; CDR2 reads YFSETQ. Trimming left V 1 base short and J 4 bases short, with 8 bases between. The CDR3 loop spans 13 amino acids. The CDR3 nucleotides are TGCGCCAGCAGCTTGACGACAGGCTATGGCTACACCTTC. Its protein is CASSLTTGYGYTF.

The CDR3 reads CASSVGGGAGWWETQYF. The DNA of the CDR3 is TGTGCCAGCAGCGTAGGAGGGGGGGCAGGGTGGTGGGAGACCCAGTACTTC. V usage is TRBV7-2 and J usage is TRBJ2-5, with a possible D match to TRBD2 (7 bases). The CDR3 has 17 residues. V gave up 5 bases and J gave up 5 bases, with 24 bases separating them. The germline gives CDR1 SGHTA, CDR2 FQGNSA.

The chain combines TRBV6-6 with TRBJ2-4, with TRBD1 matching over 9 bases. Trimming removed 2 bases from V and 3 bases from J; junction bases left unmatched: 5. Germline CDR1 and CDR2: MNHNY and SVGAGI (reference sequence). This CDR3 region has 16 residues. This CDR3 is CASSYPMTGGKNIQYF. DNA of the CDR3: TGTGCCAGCAGTTACCCCATGACAGGGGGCAAAAACATTCAGTACTTC.

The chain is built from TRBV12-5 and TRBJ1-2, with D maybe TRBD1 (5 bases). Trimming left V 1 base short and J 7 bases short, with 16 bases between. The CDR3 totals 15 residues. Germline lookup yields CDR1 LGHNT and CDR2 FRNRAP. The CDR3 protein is CASGLGGDSSGGYTF. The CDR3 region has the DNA TGTGCTAGTGGTTTGGGTGGTGACAGCTCGGGTGGCTACACCTTC.

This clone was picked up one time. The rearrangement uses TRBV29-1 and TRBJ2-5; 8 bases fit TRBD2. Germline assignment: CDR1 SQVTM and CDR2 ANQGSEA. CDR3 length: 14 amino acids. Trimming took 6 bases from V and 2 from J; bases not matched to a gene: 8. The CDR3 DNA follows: TGCAGCGTGGCAAAGCGGGGGCGACAAGAGACCCAGTACTTC. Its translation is CSVAKRGRQETQYF.

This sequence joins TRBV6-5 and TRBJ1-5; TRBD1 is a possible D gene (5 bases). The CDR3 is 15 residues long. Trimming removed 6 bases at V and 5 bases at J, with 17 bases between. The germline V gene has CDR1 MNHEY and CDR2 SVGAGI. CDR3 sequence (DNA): TGTGCCAGCAGACCCCAGGGTTTCACGGATCAGCCCCAGCATTTT. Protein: CASRPQGFTDQPQHF.

The CDR3 spells CAWSGDYSEISGNTIYF. The CDR3 DNA follows: TGTGCCTGGAGTGGGGACTACAGCGAAATCTCTGGAAACACCATATATTTT. This chain connects TRBV30 to TRBJ1-3; possibly TRBD1 for D (5 bases). The V gene lost 1 base and the J gene lost 0 bases, with 16 bases spanning the gap. Germline V gives CDR1 GTSNPN, CDR2 SVGIG (reference sequence). The CDR3 has 17 amino acids.

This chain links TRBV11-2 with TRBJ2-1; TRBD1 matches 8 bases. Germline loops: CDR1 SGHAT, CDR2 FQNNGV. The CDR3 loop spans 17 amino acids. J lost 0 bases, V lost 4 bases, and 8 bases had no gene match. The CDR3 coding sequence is TGTGCCAGCAGCTCTATAACCACAGGGGGCTCCTACAATGAGCAGTTCTTC. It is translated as CASSSITTGGSYNEQFF.

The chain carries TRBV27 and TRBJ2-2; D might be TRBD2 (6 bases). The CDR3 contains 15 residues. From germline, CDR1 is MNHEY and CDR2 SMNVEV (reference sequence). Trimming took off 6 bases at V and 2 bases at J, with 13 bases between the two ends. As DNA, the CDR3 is TGTGCCAGCAGCCGCCGCGGGACTAACACCGGGGAGCTGTTTTTT. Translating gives CASSRRGTNTGELFF.

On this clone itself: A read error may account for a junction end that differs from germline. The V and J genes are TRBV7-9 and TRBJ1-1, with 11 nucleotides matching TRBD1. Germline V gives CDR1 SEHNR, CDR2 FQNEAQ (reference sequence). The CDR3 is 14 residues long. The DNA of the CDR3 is TGTTCCAGCAGCTTAGGACAGGGGGCAGGTGAAGCTTTCTTT. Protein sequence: CSSSLGQGAGEAFF.

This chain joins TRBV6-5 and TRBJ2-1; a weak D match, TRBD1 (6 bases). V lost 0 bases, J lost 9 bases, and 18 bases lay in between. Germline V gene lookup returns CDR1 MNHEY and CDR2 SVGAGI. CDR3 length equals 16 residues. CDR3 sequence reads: CASSYSFDRPSGEQFF. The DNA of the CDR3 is TGTGCCAGCAGTTACTCGTTCGACAGGCCGTCGGGTGAGCAGTTCTTC.

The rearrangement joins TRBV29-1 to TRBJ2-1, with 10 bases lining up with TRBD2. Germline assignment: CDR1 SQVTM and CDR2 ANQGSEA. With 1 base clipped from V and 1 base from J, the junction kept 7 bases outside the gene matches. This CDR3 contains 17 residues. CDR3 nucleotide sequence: TGCAGCGTTGAAGCCCAGCGGGGGGGCCGATCCTACAATGAGCAGTTCTTC. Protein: CSVEAQRGGRSYNEQFF.

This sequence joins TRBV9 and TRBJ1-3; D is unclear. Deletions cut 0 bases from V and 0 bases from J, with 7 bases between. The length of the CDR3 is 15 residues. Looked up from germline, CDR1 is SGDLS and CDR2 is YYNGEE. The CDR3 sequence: CASSVGPSSGNTIYF. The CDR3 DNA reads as TGTGCCAGCAGCGTAGGGCCAAGCTCTGGAAACACCATATATTTT.

For the CDR3, the DNA is TGTGCCAGCAGCGTAGAGGTTAATAGCGGGGCCCCCTACAATGAGCAGTTCTTC. Translation gives CASSVEVNSGAPYNEQFF. The rearrangement uses TRBV9 and TRBJ2-1; TRBD2 matches at 8 bases. This CDR3 region has 18 residues. Germline V gene lookup returns CDR1 SGDLS and CDR2 YYNGEE. J gave up 2 bases and V 0 bases, and 10 bases lay outside the gene matches.

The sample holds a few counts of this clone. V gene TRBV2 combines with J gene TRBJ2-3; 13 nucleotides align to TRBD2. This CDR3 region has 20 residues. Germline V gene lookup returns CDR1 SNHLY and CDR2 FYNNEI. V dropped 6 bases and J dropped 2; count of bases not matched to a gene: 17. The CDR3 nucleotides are TGTGCCAGCAGGGTCGGACTAGCGGGAGATATGGGAAGGCCCACAGATACGCAGTATTTT. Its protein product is CASRVGLAGDMGRPTDTQYF.

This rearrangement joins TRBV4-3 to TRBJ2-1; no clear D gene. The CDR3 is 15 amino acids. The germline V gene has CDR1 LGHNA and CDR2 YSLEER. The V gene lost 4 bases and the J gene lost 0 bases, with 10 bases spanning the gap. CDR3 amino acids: CASSRDTGSYNEQFF. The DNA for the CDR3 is TGCGCCAGCAGCCGAGACACTGGCTCCTACAATGAGCAGTTCTTC.

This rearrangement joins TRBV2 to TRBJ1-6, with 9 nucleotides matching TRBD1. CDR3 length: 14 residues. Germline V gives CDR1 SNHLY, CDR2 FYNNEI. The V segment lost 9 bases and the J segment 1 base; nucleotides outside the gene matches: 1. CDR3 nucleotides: TGTGCCAGACAGGGGGCTTCCTATAATTCACCCCTCCACTTT. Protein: CARQGASYNSPLHF.

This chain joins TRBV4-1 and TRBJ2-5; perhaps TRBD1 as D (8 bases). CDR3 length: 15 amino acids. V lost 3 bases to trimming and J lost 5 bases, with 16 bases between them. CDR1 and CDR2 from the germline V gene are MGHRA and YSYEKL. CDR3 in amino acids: CASSQRDRGGETQYF. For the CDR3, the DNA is TGCGCCAGCAGCCAGCGAGACAGGGGAGGGGAGACCCAGTACTTC.

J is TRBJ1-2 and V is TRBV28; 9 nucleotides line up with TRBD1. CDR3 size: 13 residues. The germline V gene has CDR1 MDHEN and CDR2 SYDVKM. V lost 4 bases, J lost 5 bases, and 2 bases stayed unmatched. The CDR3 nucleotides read TGTGCCAGCAGTTGGACAGGGGTATATGGCTACACCTTC. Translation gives CASSWTGVYGYTF.